This TCR beta chain was captured in a study of response to subunit inactivated influenza vaccine. Findings of the study overall: Authors suggested each seasonal flu vaccination may recruit only limited numbers of new T cells.

Trimming pared 0 bases from V and 5 bases from J, leaving 5 bases between. Per the germline V gene, CDR1 is KGHSH and CDR2 is LQKENI. The CDR3 contains 13 residues. In its sample, this clonotype was seen a few times. As yet, its antigen is unknown. In TCRdb, the RT-PCR reads were re-called with MiXCR into one record per CDR3 protein. This sample has a few hundred thousand distinct CDR3 sequences, with just over 20% found just once. The chain couples TRBV18 to TRBJ2-4, with D uncertain. This specimen was PBMCs from blood, taken less than 22 months after vaccination. The sequence was obtained from a man between 50 and 75 years old who received an inactivated influenza vaccine. The CDR3 DNA follows: TGTGCCAGCTCACCACCGCAGGAAAACATTCAGTACTTC. As protein: CASSPPQENIQYF.